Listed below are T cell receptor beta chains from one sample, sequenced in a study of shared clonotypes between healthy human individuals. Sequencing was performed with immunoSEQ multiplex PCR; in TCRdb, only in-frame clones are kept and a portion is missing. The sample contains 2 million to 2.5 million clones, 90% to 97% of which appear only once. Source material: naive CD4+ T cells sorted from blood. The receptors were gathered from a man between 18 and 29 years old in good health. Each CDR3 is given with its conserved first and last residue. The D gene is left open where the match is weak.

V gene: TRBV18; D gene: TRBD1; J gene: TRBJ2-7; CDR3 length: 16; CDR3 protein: CASSPPQDRSSYEQYF; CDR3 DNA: TGTGCCAGCTCACCACCTCAGGACAGGAGCTCCTACGAGCAGTACTTC
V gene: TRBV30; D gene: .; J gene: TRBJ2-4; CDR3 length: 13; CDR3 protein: CAWDGGAKNIQYF; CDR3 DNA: TGTGCCTGGGACGGTGGGGCCAAAAACATTCAGTACTTC
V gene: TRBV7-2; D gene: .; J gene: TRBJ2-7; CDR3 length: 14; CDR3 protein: CASSSTWTGDEQYF; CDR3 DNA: TGTGCCAGCAGCTCAACTTGGACCGGGGACGAGCAGTACTTC
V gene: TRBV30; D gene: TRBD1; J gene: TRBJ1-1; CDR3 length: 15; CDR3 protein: CAWSPFQGAGSQAFF; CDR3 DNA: TGTGCCTGGAGTCCATTCCAGGGGGCTGGTTCTCAAGCTTTCTTT
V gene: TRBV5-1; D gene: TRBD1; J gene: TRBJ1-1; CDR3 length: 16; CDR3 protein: CASSATGQGMNTEAFF; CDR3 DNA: TGCGCCAGCAGCGCAACCGGACAGGGAATGAACACTGAAGCTTTCTTT
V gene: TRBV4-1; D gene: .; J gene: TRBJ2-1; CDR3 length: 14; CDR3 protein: CASSPLSSYNEQFF; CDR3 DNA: TGCGCCAGCAGCCCCCTCAGCTCCTACAATGAGCAGTTCTTC
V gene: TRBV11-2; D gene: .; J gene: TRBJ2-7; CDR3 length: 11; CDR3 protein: CASSLVYEQYF; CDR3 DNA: TGTGCCAGCAGCTTGGTATACGAGCAGTACTTC
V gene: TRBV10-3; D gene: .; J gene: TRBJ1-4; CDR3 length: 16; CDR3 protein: CAISDIQDTTNEKLFF; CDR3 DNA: TGTGCCATCAGTGATATACAGGATACAACTAATGAAAAACTGTTTTTT
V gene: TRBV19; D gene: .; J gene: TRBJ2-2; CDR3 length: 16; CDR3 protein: CASSSTGTVITGELFF; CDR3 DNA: TGTGCCAGTAGTAGCACCGGGACGGTTATCACCGGGGAGCTGTTTTTT
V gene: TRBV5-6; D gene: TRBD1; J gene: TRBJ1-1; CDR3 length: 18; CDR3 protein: CASSLDYRDSLMNTEAFF; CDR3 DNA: TGTGCCAGCAGCTTGGATTACCGGGACAGCCTTATGAACACTGAAGCTTTCTTT
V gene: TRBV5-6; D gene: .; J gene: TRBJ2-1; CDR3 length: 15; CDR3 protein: CASSSLGGNYNEQFF; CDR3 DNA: TGTGCCAGCAGCTCCCTCGGGGGAAACTACAATGAGCAGTTCTTC
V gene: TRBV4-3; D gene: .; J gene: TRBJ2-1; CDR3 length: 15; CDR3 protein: CASSQELSSYNEQFF; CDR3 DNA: TGCGCCAGCAGCCAAGAATTGAGCTCCTACAATGAGCAGTTCTTC
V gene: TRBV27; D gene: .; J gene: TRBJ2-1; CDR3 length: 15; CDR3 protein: CASRPWGDSYNEQFF; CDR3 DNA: TGTGCCAGCAGGCCCTGGGGGGACTCCTACAATGAGCAGTTCTTC
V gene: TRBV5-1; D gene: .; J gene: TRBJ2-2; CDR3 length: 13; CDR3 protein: CASSLGEDGELFF; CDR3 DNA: TGCGCCAGCAGCTTAGGAGAGGACGGGGAGCTGTTTTTT
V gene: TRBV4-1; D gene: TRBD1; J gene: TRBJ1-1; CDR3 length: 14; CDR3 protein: CASSRQGPRTEAFF; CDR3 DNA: TGCGCCAGCAGCCGACAGGGCCCCAGAACTGAAGCTTTCTTT
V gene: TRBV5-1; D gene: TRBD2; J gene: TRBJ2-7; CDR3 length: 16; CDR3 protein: CASSWGSGTSVHEQYF; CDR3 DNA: TGCGCCAGCAGCTGGGGGTCCGGGACTAGTGTACACGAGCAGTACTTC
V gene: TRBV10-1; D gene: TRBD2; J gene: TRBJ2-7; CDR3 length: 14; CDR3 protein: CASSESGYGGEQYF; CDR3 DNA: TGCGCCAGCAGTGAGTCCGGATACGGGGGGGAGCAGTACTTC
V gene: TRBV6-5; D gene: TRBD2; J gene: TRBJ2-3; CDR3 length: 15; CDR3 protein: CASRGLAGATDTQYF; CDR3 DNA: TGTGCCAGCAGGGGACTAGCGGGAGCCACAGATACGCAGTATTTT
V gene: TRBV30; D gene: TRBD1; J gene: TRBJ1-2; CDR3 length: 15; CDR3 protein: CAWRGDRGRGYGYTF; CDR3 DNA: TGTGCCTGGAGGGGGGACAGGGGAAGAGGCTATGGCTACACCTTC
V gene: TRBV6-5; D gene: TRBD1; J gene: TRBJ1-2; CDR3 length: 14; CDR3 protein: CASSFAQGAYGYTF; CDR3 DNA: TGTGCCAGCAGTTTCGCACAGGGGGCCTATGGCTACACCTTC
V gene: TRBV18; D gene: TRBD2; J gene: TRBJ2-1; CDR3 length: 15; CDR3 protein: CASSPGTSGMGEQFF; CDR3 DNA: TGTGCCAGCTCACCCGGGACTAGCGGAATGGGTGAGCAGTTCTTC
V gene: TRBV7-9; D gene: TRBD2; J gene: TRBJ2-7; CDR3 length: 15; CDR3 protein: CASSSLTSGRSEQYF; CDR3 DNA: TGTGCCAGCAGCTCGCTGACTAGCGGGAGGAGCGAGCAGTACTTC